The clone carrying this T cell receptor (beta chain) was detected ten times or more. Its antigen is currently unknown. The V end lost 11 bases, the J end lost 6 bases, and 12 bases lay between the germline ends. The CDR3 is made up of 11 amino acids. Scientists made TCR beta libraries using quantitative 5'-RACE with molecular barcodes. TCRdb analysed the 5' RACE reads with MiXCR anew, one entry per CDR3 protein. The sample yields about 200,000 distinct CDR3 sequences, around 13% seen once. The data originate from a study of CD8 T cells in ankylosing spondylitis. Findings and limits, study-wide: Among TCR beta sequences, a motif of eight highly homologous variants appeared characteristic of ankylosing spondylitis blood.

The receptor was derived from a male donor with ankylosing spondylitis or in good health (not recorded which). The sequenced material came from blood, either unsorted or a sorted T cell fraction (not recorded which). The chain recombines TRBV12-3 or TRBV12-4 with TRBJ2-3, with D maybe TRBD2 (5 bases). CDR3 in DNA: TGTGCCCTTCTGCGAGGGGATACGCAGTATTTT. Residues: CALLRGDTQYF.